This T cell receptor beta chain was sequenced in a study of vaccination effects on CD4 cells after COVID-19. Notes on the study in general: Convalescent patients numbered few in the study; early post-infection timepoints were missing entirely.

Antigen-specific CD4+ T cell clonotypes were called by their expansion after viral peptide-pool culture in ViraFEST. Researchers isolated CD4+ T cells once approximately eleven days of culture had elapsed. Each vaccine recipient was nucleocapsid antibody negative and had no prior SARS-CoV-2 infection. Half-medium changes using IL-2 medium occurred on days 3 and 7. Using immunoSEQ multiplex PCR, the repertoire was profiled, and TCRdb retains in-frame clones only, with some absent. This repertoire shows some 31,000 clones, 73% found once; its top ten account for under 30%. Note on this clone: Antigen specificity is unknown.

The germline CDR1 and CDR2 sequences are LNHDA and SQIVND (reference sequence). V lost 7 bases, J lost 8 bases, and 21 bases lay in between. There are 15 residues in the CDR3. The chain uses TRBV19 and TRBJ1-5; TRBD1 might be the D (5 bases). The material sequenced was CD4+ T cells from PBMCs cultured with HCoV-OC43 spike peptides, taken before COVID-19 vaccination. Subset here: HCoV-OC43 spike overlapping peptide pool stimulation. This sequence originates from a human donor who received a COVID-19 vaccine. The CDR3 DNA follows: TGTGCCAGTACCCCTATGGGGAACGGGGCCAAGCCCCAGCATTTT. This encodes CASTPMGNGAKPQHF.